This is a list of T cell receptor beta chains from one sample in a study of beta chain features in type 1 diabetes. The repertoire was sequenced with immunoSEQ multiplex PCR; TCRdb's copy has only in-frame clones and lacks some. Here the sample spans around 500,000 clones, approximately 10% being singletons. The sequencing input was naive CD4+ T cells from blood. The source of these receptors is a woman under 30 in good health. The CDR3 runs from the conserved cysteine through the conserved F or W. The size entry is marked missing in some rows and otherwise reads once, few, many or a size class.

CDR3 protein: CASSPRRPTDTQYF
clone size: few
V gene: TRBV5-4
J gene: TRBJ2-3

CDR3 protein: CASKRGNEQYF
clone size: few
V gene: TRBV19
J gene: TRBJ2-7

CDR3 protein: CASRARSGEKLFF
clone size: NA
V gene: TRBV13
J gene: TRBJ1-4

CDR3 protein: CASSPGGDGETQYF
clone size: NA
V gene: TRBV4-3
J gene: TRBJ2-5

CDR3 protein: CASRRGRTYEQYF
clone size: NA
V gene: TRBV19
J gene: TRBJ2-7

CDR3 protein: CASSHPGPPRYTGELFF
clone size: NA
V gene: TRBV23-1
J gene: TRBJ2-2

CDR3 protein: CASKNGGSGANVLTF
clone size: few
V gene: TRBV27
J gene: TRBJ2-6

CDR3 protein: CSATPVTGGTEAFF
clone size: few
V gene: TRBV29-1
J gene: TRBJ1-1

CDR3 protein: CASRTRGGQETQYF
clone size: NA
V gene: TRBV28
J gene: TRBJ2-5

CDR3 protein: CASSPLEAEAFF
clone size: NA
V gene: TRBV6-6
J gene: TRBJ1-1

CDR3 protein: CSVLQGFDQPQHF
clone size: NA
V gene: TRBV29-1
J gene: TRBJ1-5

CDR3 protein: CAIAGSSYNEQFF
clone size: NA
V gene: TRBV10-3
J gene: TRBJ2-1

CDR3 protein: CASRRRSRGTDTQYF
clone size: few
V gene: TRBV27
J gene: TRBJ2-3

CDR3 protein: CSVGGQGGVWNTEAFF
clone size: NA
V gene: TRBV29-1
J gene: TRBJ1-1

CDR3 protein: CASSLTGPSSYNEQFF
clone size: NA
V gene: TRBV5-1
J gene: TRBJ2-1

CDR3 protein: CATSRDVYTEAFF
clone size: few
V gene: TRBV15
J gene: TRBJ1-1

CDR3 protein: CASSLGASGTYEQYF
clone size: NA
V gene: TRBV5-1
J gene: TRBJ2-7

CDR3 protein: CASSLTGQNYGYTF
clone size: NA
V gene: TRBV28
J gene: TRBJ1-2

CDR3 protein: CASSLAQGAADTQYF
clone size: few
V gene: TRBV5-4
J gene: TRBJ2-3

CDR3 protein: CASSLQGGYTF
clone size: NA
V gene: TRBV7-9
J gene: TRBJ1-2

CDR3 protein: CASSLTLSTDTQYF
clone size: few
V gene: TRBV7-9
J gene: TRBJ2-3

CDR3 protein: CASSLAAGVSYNEQFF
clone size: few
V gene: TRBV13
J gene: TRBJ2-1

CDR3 protein: CATSREGRTLNSPLHF
clone size: few
V gene: TRBV15
J gene: TRBJ1-6